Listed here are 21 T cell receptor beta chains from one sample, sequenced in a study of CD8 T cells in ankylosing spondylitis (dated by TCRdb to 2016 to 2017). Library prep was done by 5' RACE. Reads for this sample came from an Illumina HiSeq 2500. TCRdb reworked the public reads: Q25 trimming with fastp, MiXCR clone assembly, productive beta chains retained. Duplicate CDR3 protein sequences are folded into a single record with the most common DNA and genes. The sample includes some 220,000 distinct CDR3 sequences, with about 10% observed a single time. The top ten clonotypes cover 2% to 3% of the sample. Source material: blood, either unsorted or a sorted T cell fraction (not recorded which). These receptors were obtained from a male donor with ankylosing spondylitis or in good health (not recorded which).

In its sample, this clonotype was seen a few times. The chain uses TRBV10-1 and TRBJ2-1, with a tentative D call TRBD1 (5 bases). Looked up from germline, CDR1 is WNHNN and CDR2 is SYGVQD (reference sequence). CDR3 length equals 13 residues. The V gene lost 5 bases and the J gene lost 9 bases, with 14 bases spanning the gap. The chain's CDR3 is CASSRSGYGEQFF. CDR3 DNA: TGCGCCAGCAGTAGATCAGGGTACGGTGAGCAGTTCTTC.

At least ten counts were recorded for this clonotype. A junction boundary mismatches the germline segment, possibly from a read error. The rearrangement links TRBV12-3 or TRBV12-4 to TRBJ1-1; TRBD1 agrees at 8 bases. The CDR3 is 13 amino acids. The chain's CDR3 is CAGRQGSNTEAFF. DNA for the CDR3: TGTGCCGGCAGACAGGGGTCCAACACTGAAGCTTTCTTT.

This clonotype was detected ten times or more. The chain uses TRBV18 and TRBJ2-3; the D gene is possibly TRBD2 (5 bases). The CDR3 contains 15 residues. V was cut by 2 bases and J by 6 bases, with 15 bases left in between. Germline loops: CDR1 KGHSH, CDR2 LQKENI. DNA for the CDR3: TGTGCCAGCTCACCAGGCGGGCTCCACATGGATACGCAGTATTTT. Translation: CASSPGGLHMDTQYF. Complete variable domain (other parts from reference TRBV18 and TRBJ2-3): NAGVMQNPRHLVRRRGQEARLRCSPMKGHSHVYWYRQLPEEGLKFMVYLQKENIIDESGMPKERFSAEFPKEGPSILRIQQVVRGDSAAYFCASSPGGLHMDTQYFGPGTRLTVL.

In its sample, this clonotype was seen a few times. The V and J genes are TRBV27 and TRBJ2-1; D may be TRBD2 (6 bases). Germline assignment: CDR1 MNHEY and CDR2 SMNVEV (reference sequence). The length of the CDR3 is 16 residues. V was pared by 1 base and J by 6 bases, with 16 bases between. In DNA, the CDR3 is TGTGCCAGCAGTTTATTGGCGGGGCCCCAACCCAATGAGCAGTTCTTC. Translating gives CASSLLAGPQPNEQFF.

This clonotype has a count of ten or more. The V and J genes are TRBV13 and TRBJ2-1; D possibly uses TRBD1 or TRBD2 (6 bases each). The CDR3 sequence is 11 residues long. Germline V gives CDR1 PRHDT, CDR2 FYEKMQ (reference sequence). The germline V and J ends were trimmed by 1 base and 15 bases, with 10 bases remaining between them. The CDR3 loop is CASSLEGGLFF. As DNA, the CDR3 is TGTGCCAGCAGCTTAGAGGGGGGCCTGTTCTTC. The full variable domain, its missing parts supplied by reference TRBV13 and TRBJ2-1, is AAGVIQSPRHLIKEKRETATLKCYPIPRHDTVYWYQQGPGQDPQFLISFYEKMQSDKGSIPDRFSAQQFSDYHSELNMSSLELGDSALYFCASSLEGGLFFGPGTRLTVL.

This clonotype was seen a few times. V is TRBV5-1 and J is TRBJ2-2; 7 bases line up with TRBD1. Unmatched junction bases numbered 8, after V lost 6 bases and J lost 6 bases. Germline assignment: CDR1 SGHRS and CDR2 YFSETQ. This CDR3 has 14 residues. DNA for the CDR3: TGCGCCAGCAAGCTTACCCAGGGGGCCGGGGAGCTGTTTTTT. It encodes CASKLTQGAGELFF.

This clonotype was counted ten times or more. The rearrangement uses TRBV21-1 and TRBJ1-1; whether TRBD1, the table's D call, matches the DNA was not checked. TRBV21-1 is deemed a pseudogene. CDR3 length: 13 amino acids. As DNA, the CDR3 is TGTGCCAGCAGCATACAGGGAAACACTGAAGCTTTCTTT. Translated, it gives CASSIQGNTEAFF.

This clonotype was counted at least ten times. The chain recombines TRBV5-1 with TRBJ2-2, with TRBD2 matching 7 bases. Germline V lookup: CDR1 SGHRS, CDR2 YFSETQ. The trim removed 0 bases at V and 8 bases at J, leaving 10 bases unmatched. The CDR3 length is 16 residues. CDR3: CASSLGLAAGGGELFF. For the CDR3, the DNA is TGCGCCAGCAGCTTGGGGCTAGCGGCCGGTGGAGGGGAGCTGTTTTTT. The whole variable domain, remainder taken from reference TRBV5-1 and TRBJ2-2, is KAGVTQTPRYLIKTRGQQVTLSCSPISGHRSVSWYQQTPGQGLQFLFEYFSETQRNKGNFPGRFSGRQFSNSRSEMNVSTLELGDSALYLCASSLGLAAGGGELFFGEGSRLTVL.

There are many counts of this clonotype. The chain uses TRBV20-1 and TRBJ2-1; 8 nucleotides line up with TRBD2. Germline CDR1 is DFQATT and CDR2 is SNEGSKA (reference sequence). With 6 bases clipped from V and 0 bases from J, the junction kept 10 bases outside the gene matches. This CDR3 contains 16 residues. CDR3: CSAYTSGGGSYNEQFF. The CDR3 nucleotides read TGCAGTGCCTACACTAGCGGAGGGGGCTCCTACAATGAGCAGTTCTTC.

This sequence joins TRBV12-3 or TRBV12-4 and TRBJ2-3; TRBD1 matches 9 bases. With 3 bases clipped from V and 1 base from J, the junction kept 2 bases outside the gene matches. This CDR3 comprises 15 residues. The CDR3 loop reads CASSFRQGGTDTQYF. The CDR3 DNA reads TGTGCCAGCAGTTTTCGACAGGGGGGCACAGATACGCAGTATTTT.

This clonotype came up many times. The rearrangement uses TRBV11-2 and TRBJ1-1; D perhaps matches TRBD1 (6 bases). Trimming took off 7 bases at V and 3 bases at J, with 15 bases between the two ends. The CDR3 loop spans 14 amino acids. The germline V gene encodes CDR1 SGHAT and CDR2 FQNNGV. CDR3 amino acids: CASILTGLHTEAFF. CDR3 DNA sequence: TGTGCCAGCATCCTGACAGGCCTACACACTGAAGCTTTCTTT. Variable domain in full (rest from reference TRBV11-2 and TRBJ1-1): EAGVAQSPRYKIIEKRQSVAFWCNPISGHATLYWYQQILGQGPKLLIQFQNNGVVDDSQLPKDRFSAERLKGVDSTLKIQPAKLEDSAVYLCASILTGLHTEAFFGQGTRLTVV.

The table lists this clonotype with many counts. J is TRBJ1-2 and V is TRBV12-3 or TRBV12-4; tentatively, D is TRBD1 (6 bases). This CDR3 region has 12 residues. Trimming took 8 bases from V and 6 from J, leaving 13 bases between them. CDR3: CASGPGENGYTF. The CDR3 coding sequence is TGTGCCAGCGGTCCAGGGGAGAATGGCTACACCTTC.

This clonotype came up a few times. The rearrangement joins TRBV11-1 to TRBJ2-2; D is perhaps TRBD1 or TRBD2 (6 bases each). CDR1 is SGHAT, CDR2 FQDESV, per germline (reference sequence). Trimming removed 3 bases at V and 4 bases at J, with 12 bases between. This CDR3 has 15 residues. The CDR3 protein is CASSLGGAATGELFF. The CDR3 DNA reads TGTGCCAGCAGCTTGGGGGGCGCTGCCACCGGGGAGCTGTTTTTT.

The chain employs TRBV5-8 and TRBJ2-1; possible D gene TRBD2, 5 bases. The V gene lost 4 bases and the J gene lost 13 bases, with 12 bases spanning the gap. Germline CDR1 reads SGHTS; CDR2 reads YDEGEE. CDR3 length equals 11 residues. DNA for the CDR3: TGTGCCAGCAGCAGCCGGGCGGGTCAGTTCTTC. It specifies CASSSRAGQFF.

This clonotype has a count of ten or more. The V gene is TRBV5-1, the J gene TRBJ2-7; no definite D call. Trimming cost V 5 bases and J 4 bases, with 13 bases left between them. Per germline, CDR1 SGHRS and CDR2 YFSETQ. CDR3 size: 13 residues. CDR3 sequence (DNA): TGCGCCAGCAGTCGGACGGTGGGTTACGAGCAGTACTTC. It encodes CASSRTVGYEQYF. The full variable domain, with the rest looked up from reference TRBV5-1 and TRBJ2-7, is KAGVTQTPRYLIKTRGQQVTLSCSPISGHRSVSWYQQTPGQGLQFLFEYFSETQRNKGNFPGRFSGRQFSNSRSEMNVSTLELGDSALYLCASSRTVGYEQYFGPGTRLTVT.

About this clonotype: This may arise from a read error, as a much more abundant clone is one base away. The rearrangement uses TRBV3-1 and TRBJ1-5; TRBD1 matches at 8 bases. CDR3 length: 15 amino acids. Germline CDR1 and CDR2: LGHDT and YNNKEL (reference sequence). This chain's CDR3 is CVSSQGQGQGQPQHF. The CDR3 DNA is TGTGTCAGCAGCCAAGGACAGGGACAAGGTCAGCCCCAGCATTTT.

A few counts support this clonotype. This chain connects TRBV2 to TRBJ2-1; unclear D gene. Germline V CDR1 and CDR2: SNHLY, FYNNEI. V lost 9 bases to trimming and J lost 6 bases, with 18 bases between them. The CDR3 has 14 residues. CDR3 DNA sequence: TGTGCCAGTCGGGCGGAAGGCCGAACCAATGAGCAGTTCTTC. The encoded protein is CASRAEGRTNEQFF.

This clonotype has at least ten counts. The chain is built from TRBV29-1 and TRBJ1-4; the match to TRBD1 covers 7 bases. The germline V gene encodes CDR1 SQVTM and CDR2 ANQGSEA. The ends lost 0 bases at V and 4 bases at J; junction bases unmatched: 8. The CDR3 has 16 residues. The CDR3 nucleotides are TGCAGCGTTGAAGATCAGGAGGACAGGAGTAATGAAAAACTGTTTTTT. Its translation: CSVEDQEDRSNEKLFF.

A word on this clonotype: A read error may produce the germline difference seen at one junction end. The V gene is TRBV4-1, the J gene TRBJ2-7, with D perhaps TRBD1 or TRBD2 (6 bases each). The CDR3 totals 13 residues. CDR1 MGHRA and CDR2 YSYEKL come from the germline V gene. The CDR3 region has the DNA TGCGCCAGCAGCCAAGGGTCGGGGGCCCCGGTGAGCTTC. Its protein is CASSQGSGAPVSF.

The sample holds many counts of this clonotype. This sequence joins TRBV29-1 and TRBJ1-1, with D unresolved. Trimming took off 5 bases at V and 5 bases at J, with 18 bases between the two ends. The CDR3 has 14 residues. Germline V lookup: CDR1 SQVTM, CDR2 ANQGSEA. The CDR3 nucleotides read TGCAGCGTTTCGTTCAGCCGGGGAGGGACTGAAGCTTTCTTT. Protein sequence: CSVSFSRGGTEAFF. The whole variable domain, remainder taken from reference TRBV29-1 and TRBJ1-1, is SAVISQKPSRDICQRGTSLTIQCQVDSQVTMMFWYRQQPGQSLTLIATANQGSEATYESGFVIDKFPISRPNLTFSTLTVSNMSPEDSSIYLCSVSFSRGGTEAFFGQGTRLTVV.

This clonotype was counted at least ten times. The CDR3 sequence: CSARDSGTSGVWAQYF. CDR3 coding DNA: TGCAGTGCTAGAGATAGTGGGACTAGCGGGGTATGGGCGCAGTATTTT. The chain recombines TRBV20-1 with TRBJ2-3; 13 bases line up with TRBD2. The trim removed 0 bases at V and 10 bases at J, leaving 10 bases unmatched. CDR1 DFQATT and CDR2 SNEGSKA come from the germline V gene (reference sequence). The CDR3 loop spans 16 amino acids.